The sequence of this TCR beta chain was determined in a study of blood T cell repertoires in COVID-19. Whole-study context: Sample material is recorded as cDNA or gDNA derived from T cells, B-cell-depleted T cells, or PBMCs.

Some clones are missing from TCRdb's copy, which holds only in-frame ones; the method was immunoSEQ multiplex PCR. The repertoire holds roughly 200,000 clones, with roughly 84% as singletons. The receptor was isolated from a human donor in a cohort sampled during active COVID-19. The source material was peripheral blood.

CDR3 bases: TGTGCCAGCAGCTTAGGGACAGGGGTTTATGGCTACACCTTC. This sequence encodes CASSLGTGVYGYTF. The chain combines TRBV11-2 with TRBJ1-2, with TRBD1 matching over 9 bases. Germline trimming cut 1 base from V and 5 bases from J; bases unmatched to any gene: 2. Germline-derived CDR1 and CDR2 are SGHAT and FQNNGV. This CDR3 is 14 amino acids long. Filled out from reference TRBV11-2 and TRBJ1-2, the complete variable domain reads EAGVAQSPRYKIIEKRQSVAFWCNPISGHATLYWYQQILGQGPKLLIQFQNNGVVDDSQLPKDRFSAERLKGVDSTLKIQPAKLEDSAVYLCASSLGTGVYGYTFGSGTRLTVV.